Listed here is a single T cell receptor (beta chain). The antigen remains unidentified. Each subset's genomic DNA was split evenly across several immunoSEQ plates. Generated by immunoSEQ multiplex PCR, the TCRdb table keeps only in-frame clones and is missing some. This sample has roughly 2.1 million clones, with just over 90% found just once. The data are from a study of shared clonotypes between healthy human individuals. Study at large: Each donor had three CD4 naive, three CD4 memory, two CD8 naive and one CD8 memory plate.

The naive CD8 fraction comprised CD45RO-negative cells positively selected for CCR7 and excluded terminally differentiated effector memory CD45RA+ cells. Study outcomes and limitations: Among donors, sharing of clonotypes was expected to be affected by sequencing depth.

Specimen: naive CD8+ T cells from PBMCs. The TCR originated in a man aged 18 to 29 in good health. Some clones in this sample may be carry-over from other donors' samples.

CDR3 DNA sequence: TGTGCCAGCAGTGAAAAGACGGGGGGCGCGGGCAATCAGCCCCAGCATTTT. Translation gives CASSEKTGGAGNQPQHF. V is TRBV6-1 and J is TRBJ1-5; tentatively, D is TRBD1 (6 bases). CDR1 is MNHNS and CDR2 is SASEGT in the germline V gene. The V end lost 2 bases, the J end lost 2 bases, and 16 bases lay between the germline ends. The CDR3 spans 17 residues.